This TCR beta chain was identified in a study of OX40 agonist ivuxolimab in advanced cancers. Study information: Patients undergoing dose escalation presented with hepatocellular carcinoma, melanoma, renal cell or head and neck cancer.

A history of autoimmune disease or systemic immunosuppression excluded patients. Method: immunoSEQ multiplex PCR; TCRdb's copy keeps in-frame clones and lacks some. Of roughly 30,000 clones in the sample, around 88% are singletons; the top ten hold over 25%. Germline lookup yields CDR1 SNHLY and CDR2 FYNNEI. The V end lost 7 bases, the J end lost 3 bases, and 13 bases lay between the germline ends. There are 13 residues in the CDR3. The chain is built from TRBV2 and TRBJ2-7; TRBD1 might be the D (6 bases). The sequence came from an adult with an advanced solid tumor such as melanoma, head and neck, liver or kidney cancer. The sequencing here drew on CD4+ or CD8+ T cells sorted from blood, taken in a trial of the OX40 agonist ivuxolimab. The CDR3 here is CASIRQDFYEQYF. As DNA, the CDR3 is TGTGCCAGCATCCGACAGGACTTCTACGAGCAGTACTTC.